The clone carrying this T cell receptor (beta chain) was seen ten or more times. Its antigen is currently unknown. The read ends 3 residues before the CDR3 terminus; that terminus is restored from the germline J gene. This entry is derived from a study of T cell clonality in common variable immunodeficiency. Whole-study results and caveats: Reportedly, TCR beta sequences from common variable immunodeficiency showed fewer deletions and N-nucleotide insertions. Fewer TCRbeta clones were shared among CVID subjects than controls. Links between repertoire features and CVID complications were heterogeneity-limited.

Equal genomic DNA amounts from CVID and control samples were sequenced. The data were produced by immunoSEQ multiplex PCR, yet TCRdb's version contains in-frame clones alone and is incomplete. Listed for the sample are 44,000 or so clones, none seen a single time. This CDR3 region has 15 residues. V shed 0 bases and J 5 bases; nucleotides not matched to a gene: 7. From germline, CDR1 is SGHDT and CDR2 YYEEEE. Sequenced input: peripheral blood mononuclear cells. This clonotype was sampled from a person aged 18 to 69 in good health. The chain recombines TRBV5-6 with TRBJ1-1; TRBD1 matches at 7 bases. Partial CDR3 DNA: TGTGCCAGCAGCTTGGCCGACCGGGACAGAACTGAA. The encoded protein is CASSLADRDRTE. The CDR3 as a whole reads CASSLADRDRTEAFF.